This T cell receptor (beta chain) was captured by sequencing in a study of cytomegalovirus exposure and HLA in healthy donors. Study-level findings and limits: Associated with HLA alleles at 0.05 false discovery rate in a later analysis were fewer than 20,000 TCR beta sequences. TCR beta V- and J-gene trimming, according to a later analysis, was linked to a missense DCLRE1C variant.

This clone was recorded a few times. Its antigen is still unknown. PCR primers comprised 60 Vbeta and 13 Jbeta primers. The repertoire was sequenced with immunoSEQ multiplex PCR; TCRdb's copy has only in-frame clones and lacks some. Of about 160,000 clones in the sample, roughly 80% were seen once. The TCR sequence derives from a woman aged 25 to 45 in good health and CMV-seronegative. The sequenced sample consisted of PBMCs.

The CDR3 region is CASSFGGVYYGYTF. Written as DNA, the CDR3 is TGTGCCAGCAGCTTCGGGGGGGTCTACTATGGCTACACCTTC. The chain couples TRBV6-6 to TRBJ1-2; tentative D call: TRBD1 (5 bases). The CDR3 is made up of 14 amino acids. The V gene lost 6 bases and the J gene lost 3 bases, with 14 bases spanning the gap. The germline CDR1 and CDR2 sequences are MNHNY and SVGAGI (reference sequence).